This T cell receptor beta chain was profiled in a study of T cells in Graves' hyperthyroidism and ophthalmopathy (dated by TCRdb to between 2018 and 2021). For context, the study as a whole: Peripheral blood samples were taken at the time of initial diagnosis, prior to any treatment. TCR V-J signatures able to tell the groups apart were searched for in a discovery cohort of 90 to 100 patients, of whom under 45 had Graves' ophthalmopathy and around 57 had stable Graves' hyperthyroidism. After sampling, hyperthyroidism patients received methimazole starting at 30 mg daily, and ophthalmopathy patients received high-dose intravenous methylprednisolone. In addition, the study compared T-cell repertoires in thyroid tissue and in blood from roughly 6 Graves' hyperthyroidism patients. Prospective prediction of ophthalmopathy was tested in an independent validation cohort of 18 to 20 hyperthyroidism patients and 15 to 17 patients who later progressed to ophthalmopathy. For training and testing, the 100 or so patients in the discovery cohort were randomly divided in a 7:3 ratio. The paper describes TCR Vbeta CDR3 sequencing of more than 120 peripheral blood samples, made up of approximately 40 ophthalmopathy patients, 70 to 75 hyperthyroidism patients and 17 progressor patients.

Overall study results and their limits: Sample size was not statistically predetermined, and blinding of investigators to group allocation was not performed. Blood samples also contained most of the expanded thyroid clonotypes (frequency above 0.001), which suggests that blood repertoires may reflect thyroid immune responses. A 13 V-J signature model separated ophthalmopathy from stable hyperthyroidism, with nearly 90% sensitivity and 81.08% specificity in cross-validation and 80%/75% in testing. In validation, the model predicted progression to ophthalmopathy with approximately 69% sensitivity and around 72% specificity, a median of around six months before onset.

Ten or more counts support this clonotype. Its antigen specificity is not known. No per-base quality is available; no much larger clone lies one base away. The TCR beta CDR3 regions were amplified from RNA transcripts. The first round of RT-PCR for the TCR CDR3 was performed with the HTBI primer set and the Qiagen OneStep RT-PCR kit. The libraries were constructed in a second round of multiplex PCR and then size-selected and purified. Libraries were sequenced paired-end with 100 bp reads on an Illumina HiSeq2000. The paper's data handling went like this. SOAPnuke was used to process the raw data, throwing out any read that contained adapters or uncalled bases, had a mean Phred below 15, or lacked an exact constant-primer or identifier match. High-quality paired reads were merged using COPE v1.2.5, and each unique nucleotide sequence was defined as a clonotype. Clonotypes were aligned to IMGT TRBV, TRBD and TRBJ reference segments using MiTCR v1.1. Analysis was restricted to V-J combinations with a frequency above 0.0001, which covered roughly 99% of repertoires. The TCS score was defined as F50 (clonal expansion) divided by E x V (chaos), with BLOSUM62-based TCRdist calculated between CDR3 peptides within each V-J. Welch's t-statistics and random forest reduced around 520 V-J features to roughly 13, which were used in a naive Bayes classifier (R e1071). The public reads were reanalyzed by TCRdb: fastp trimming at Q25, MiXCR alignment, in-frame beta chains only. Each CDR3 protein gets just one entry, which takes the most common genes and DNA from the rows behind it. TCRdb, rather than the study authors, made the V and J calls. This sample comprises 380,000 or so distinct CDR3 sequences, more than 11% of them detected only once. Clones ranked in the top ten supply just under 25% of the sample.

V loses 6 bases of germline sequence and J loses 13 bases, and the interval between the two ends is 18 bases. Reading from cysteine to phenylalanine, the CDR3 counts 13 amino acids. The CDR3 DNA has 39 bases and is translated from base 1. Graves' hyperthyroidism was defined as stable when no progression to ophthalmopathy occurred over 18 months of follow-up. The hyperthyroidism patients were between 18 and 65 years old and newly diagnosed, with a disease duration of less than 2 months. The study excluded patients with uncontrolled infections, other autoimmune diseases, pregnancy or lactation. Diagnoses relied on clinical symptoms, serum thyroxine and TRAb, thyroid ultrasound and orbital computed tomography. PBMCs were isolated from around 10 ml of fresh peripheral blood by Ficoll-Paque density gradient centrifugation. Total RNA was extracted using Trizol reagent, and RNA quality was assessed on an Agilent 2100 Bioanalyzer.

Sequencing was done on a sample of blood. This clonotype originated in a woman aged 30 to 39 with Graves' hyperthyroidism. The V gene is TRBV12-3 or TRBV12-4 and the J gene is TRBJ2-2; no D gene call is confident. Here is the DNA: TGTGCCAGCAGAGTCGACGCCCCTAGGGCGCTGTTTTTT. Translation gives CASRVDAPRALFF.